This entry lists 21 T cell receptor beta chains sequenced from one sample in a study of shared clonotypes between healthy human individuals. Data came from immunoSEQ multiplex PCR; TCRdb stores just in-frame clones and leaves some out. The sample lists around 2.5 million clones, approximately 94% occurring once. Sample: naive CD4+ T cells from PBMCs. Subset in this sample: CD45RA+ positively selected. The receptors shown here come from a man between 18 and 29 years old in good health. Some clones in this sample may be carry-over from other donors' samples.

CDR3 sequence (DNA): TGCGCCAGCAGCCCGCCGGGCAGGGGGCGAGATACTGAAGCTTTCTTT. This sequence encodes CASSPPGRGRDTEAFF. The chain carries TRBV5-1 and TRBJ1-1; TRBD1 matches 8 bases. V dropped 4 bases and J dropped 5; count of bases not matched to a gene: 13. CDR3 length: 16 amino acids. CDR1 SGHRS and CDR2 YFSETQ come from the germline V gene.

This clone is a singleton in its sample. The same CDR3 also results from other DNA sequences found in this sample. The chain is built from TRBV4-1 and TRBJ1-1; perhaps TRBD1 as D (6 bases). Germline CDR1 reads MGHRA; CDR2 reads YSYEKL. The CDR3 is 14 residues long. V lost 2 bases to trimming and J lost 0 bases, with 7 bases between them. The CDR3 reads CASSQTGLNTEAFF. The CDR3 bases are TGCGCCAGCAGCCAAACAGGGTTGAACACTGAAGCTTTCTTT.

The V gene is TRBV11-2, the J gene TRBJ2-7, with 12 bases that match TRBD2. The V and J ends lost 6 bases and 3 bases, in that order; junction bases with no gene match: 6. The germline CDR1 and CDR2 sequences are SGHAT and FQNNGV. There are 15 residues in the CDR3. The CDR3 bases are TGTGCCAGCAGGAGACTAGCGGGAGAAAGCTACGAGCAGTACTTC. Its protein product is CASRRLAGESYEQYF.

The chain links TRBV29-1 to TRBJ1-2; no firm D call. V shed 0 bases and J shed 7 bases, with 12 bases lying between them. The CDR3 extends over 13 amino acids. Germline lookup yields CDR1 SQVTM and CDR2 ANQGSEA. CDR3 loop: CSVEDEGRTGYTF. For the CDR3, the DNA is TGCAGCGTTGAAGATGAGGGCAGGACTGGCTACACCTTC.

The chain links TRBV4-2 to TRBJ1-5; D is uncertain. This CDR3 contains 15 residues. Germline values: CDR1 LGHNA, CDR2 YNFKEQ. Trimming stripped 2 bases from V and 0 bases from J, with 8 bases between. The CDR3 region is CASSQLLNSNQPQHF. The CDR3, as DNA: TGTGCCAGCAGCCAATTGCTGAATAGCAATCAGCCCCAGCATTTT.

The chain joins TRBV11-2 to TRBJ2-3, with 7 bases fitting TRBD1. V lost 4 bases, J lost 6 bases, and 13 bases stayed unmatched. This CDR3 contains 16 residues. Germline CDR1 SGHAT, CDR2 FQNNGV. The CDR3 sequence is CASSYAATGATDTQYF. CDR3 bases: TGTGCCAGCAGCTACGCCGCCACAGGGGCTACGGATACGCAGTATTTT.

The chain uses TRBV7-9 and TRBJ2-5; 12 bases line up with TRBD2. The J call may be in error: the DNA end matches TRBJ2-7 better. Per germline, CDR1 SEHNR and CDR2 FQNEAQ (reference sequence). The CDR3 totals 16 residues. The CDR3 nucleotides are TGTGCCAGCAGCCATCGGACTAGCGGGACCTCCTACGAGCAGTACTTC. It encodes CASSHRTSGTSYEQYF.

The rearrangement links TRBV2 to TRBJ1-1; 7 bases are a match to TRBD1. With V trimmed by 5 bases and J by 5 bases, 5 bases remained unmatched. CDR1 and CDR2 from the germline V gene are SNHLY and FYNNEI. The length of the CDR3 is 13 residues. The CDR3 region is CASSTTGFTEAFF. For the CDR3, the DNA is TGTGCCAGCAGTACGACAGGGTTTACTGAAGCTTTCTTT.

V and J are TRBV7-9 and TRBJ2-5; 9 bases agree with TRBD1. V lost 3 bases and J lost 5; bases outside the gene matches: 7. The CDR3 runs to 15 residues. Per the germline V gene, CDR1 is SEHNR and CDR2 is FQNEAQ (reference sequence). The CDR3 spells CASSFGTGFGETQYF. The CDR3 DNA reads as TGTGCCAGCAGCTTCGGGACAGGGTTTGGGGAGACCCAGTACTTC.

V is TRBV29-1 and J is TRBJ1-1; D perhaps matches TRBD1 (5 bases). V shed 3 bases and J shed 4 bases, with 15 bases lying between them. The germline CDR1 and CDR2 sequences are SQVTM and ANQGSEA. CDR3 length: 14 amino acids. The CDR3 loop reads CSVDRDPGGTEAFF. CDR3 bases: TGCAGCGTTGACAGGGACCCTGGGGGCACTGAAGCTTTCTTT.

CDR3 protein: CASSDQIGYGYTF. CDR3 in DNA: TGTGCCAGCAGTGACCAGATCGGCTATGGCTACACCTTC. The chain is built from TRBV2 and TRBJ1-2, with D unresolved. The CDR3 length is 13 residues. Trimming removed 3 bases at V and 4 bases at J, with 9 bases between. CDR1 is SNHLY, CDR2 FYNNEI, per germline. Based on the CDR3 plus reference TRBV2 and TRBJ1-2, the full variable domain is EPEVTQTPSHQVTQMGQEVILRCVPISNHLYFYWYRQILGQKVEFLVSFYNNEISEKSEIFDDQFSVERPDGSNFTLKIRSTKLEDSAMYFCASSDQIGYGYTFGSGTRLTVV.

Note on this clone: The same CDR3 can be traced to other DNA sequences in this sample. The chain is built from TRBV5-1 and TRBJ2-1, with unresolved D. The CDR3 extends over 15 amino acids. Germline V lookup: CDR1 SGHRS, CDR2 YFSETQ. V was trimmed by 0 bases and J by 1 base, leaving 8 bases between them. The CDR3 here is CASSLESGSYNEQFF. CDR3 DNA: TGCGCCAGCAGCTTGGAATCCGGTTCCTACAATGAGCAGTTCTTC.

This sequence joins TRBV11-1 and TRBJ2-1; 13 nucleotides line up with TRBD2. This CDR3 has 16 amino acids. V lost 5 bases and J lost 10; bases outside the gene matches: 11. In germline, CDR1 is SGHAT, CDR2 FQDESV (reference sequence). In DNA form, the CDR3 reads TGTGCCAGCAGCCGTCGGACTAGCGGGAGTGTACAGGAGCAGTTCTTC. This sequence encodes CASSRRTSGSVQEQFF.

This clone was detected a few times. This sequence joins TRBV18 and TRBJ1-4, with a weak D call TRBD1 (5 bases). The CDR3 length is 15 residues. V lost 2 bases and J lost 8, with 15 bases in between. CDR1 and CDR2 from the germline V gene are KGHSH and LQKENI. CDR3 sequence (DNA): TGTGCCAGCTCACCAAGTGGGGGGTATTCGGAAAAACTGTTTTTT. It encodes CASSPSGGYSEKLFF. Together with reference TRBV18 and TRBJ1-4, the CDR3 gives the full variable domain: NAGVMQNPRHLVRRRGQEARLRCSPMKGHSHVYWYRQLPEEGLKFMVYLQKENIIDESGMPKERFSAEFPKEGPSILRIQQVVRGDSAAYFCASSPSGGYSEKLFFGSGTQLSVL.

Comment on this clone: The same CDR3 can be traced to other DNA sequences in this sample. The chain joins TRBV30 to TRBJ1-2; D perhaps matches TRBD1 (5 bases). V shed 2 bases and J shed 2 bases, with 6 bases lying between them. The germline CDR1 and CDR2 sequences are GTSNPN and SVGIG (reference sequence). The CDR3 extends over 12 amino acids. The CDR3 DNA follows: TGTGCCTGGAGTCCAGGGAACTATGGCTACACCTTC. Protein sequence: CAWSPGNYGYTF.

The CDR3 sequence: CSVVWDRTYEQYF. CDR3 sequence (DNA): TGCAGCGTTGTCTGGGACAGGACATACGAGCAGTACTTC. The V and J genes are TRBV29-1 and TRBJ2-7; TRBD1 matches at 8 bases. From germline, CDR1 is SQVTM and CDR2 ANQGSEA. J lost 4 bases, V lost 4 bases, and 6 bases had no gene match. The CDR3 spans 13 residues.

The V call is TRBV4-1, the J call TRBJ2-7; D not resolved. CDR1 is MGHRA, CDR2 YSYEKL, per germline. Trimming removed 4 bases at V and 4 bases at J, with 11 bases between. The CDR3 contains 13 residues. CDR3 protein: CASSLQAAYEQYF. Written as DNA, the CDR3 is TGCGCCAGCAGCCTCCAGGCGGCATACGAGCAGTACTTC.

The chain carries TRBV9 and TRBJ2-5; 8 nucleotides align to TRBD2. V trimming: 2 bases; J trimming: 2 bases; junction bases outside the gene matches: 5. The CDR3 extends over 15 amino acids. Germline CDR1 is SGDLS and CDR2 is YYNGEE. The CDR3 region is CASSVGGRQQETQYF. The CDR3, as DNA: TGTGCCAGCAGCGTTGGCGGGAGGCAACAAGAGACCCAGTACTTC.

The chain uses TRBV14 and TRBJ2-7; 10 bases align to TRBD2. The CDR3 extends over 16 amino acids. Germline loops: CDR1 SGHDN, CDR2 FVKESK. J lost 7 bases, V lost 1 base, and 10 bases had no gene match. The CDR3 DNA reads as TGTGCCAGCAGCCAAGGCTCCAGCGGGAGGGCTAGGGAGCAGTACTTC. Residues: CASSQGSSGRAREQYF.

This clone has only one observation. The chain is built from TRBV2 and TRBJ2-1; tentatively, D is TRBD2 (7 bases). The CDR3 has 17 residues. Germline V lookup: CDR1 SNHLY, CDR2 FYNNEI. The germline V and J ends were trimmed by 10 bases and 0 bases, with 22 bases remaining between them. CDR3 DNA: TGTGCCACCCGGCTCGGCGGGGGCTCGGGCTCCTACAATGAGCAGTTCTTC. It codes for CATRLGGGSGSYNEQFF.

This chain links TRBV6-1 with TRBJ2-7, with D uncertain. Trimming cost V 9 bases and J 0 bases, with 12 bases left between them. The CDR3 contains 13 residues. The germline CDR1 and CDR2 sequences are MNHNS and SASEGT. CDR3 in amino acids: CASTQGDSYEQYF. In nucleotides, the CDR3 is TGTGCCAGTACACAAGGAGACTCCTACGAGCAGTACTTC.